A single sample gave rise to the 4 T cell receptor beta chains below, sequenced in a study of T cell changes during pregnancy in multiple sclerosis. Some clones are missing from TCRdb's copy, which holds only in-frame ones; the method was immunoSEQ multiplex PCR. The sample includes some 100,000 clones, approximately 94% of them seen just once. The source material was peripheral blood, sampled before pregnancy. The receptor set was obtained from a female donor with multiple sclerosis, enrolled in a pregnancy study.

This sequence joins TRBV6-6 and TRBJ2-1, with 9 bases fitting TRBD1. CDR1 and CDR2 from the germline V gene are MNHNY and SVGAGI (reference sequence). The CDR3 runs to 15 residues. Trimming at V came to 5 bases and at J to 5 bases, leaving 7 bases not matched to a gene. CDR3 loop: CASSPPGQGHNEQFF. The CDR3 DNA reads as TGTGCCAGCAGTCCCCCAGGACAGGGGCACAATGAGCAGTTCTTC.

The CDR3 loop reads CASSSTGDNEQFF. DNA of the CDR3: TGTGCCAGCAGTTCGACCGGGGACAATGAGCAGTTCTTC. V is TRBV6-5 and J is TRBJ2-1; D is perhaps TRBD2 (5 bases). There are 13 residues in the CDR3. Trimming cost V 4 bases and J 5 bases, with 9 bases left between them. Per the germline V gene, CDR1 is MNHEY and CDR2 is SVGAGI.

The genes are TRBV6-7 and TRBJ2-1; weak D call: TRBD2 (5 bases). TRBV6-7 is an ORF, with its function uncertain. The CDR3 consists of 16 residues. Trimming removed 1 base at V and 8 bases at J, with 18 bases between. CDR3 loop: CASSYWGLALADEQFF. For the CDR3, the DNA is TGTGCCAGCAGTTACTGGGGTCTAGCTTTGGCGGATGAGCAGTTCTTC.

The chain joins TRBV6-1 to TRBJ2-7; D gene ambiguous. V was cut by 4 bases and J by 6 bases, with 13 bases left in between. Germline lookup yields CDR1 MNHNS and CDR2 SASEGT. The CDR3 totals 13 residues. Here the CDR3 reads CASSARHSPEQYF. The CDR3 nucleotides read TGTGCCAGCAGTGCCCGACATTCTCCCGAGCAGTACTTC.